This TCR beta chain originates from a study of spatial heterogeneity in lung cancer. Overall study results and limits: Expanded alpha and beta TCR counts within tumors tracked tumor mutation counts.

Via MiXCR, TCRdb re-called the 5' RACE reads, giving one row per CDR3 protein. The sample lists fewer than 6,000 distinct CDR3 sequences; around 30% were seen once. Germline values: CDR1 SGHRS, CDR2 YFSETQ. CDR3 length equals 14 residues. Trimming left V 0 bases short and J 1 base short, with 7 bases between. Concerning this clonotype itself: No antigen is known for it.

As for time point: sample taken at primary tumor resection. The donors were 72 patients with non-small cell lung cancer that was early-stage and untreated. This TCR was recovered from a female donor with early-stage non-small cell lung cancer. The V call is TRBV5-1, the J call TRBJ1-1, with D tentatively TRBD1 (5 bases). The sample was lung tumor tissue, taken at surgery. CDR3 amino acids: CASSLVGPNTEAFF. Written as DNA, the CDR3 is TGCGCCAGCAGCTTGGTGGGACCGAACACTGAAGCTTTCTTT.